This TCR beta chain was sequenced for a study of control samples from healthy donors and cancer patients (dated by TCRdb to between 2020 and 2021). The library was produced with the immunoSEQ multiplex PCR assay. Held by TCRdb, this immuneACCESS table contains in-frame sequences only and omits some clones. Under half of the omission traces to an unresolved V gene where checked; the cause of the rest is unknown. A total of 150,000 to 200,000 clones appear in this sample, around 91% of them only once. The biggest ten clones account for more than 1.3% of the sample. V is cut by 2 bases and J by 7 bases, and the space between the germline ends is 12 bases. In the germline V gene, CDR1 corresponds to SGHTA and CDR2 to FQGNSA. The CDR3, from cysteine to phenylalanine, totals 15 residues. Just CDR3 DNA is preserved here, 45 bases in frame from base 1. This clone appeared once. Its antigen is not yet known. Base qualities are not recorded, but no much larger clone differs from it by a single base.

The V and J segments used are TRBV7-2 and TRBJ1-6, with the D segment identity uncertain. Material for sequencing was blood. The clonotype originates from a woman between 25 and 40 years old in good health. CDR3 region: CASSLKGGGNSPLHF. The base sequence is TGTGCCAGCAGCTTAAAAGGTGGTGGGAATTCACCCCTCCACTTT.